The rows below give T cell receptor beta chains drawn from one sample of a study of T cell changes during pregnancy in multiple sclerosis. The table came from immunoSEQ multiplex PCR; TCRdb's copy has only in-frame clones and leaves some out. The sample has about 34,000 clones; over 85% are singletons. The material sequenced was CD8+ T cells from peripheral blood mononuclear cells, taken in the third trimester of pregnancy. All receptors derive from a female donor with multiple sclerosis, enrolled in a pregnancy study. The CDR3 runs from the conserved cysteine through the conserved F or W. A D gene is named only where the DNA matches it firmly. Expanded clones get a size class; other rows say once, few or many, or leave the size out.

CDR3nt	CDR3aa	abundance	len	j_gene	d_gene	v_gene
TGTGCCAGCAGTGAATGGACAGGGGGCATTGAAGCTTTCTTT	CASSEWTGGIEAFF	NA	14	TRBJ1-1	TRBD1	TRBV6-1
TGCGCCAGCAGCCATACGGGGTTAGCGGGGAATGTAGATACGCAGTATTTT	CASSHTGLAGNVDTQYF	NA	17	TRBJ2-3	TRBD2	TRBV4-3
TGTGCCAGCAGCTTGGGGGGGACACGAGATGGGCAGTTCTTC	CASSLGGTRDGQFF	NA	14	TRBJ2-1	NA	TRBV5-6
TGTGCCACCAGCAGAGATCGGCAGGGCTATGGCTACACCTTC	CATSRDRQGYGYTF	NA	14	TRBJ1-2	NA	TRBV15
TGTGCCAGCAGCGTAGGGTCTAGCGGAAGCACAGATACGCAGTATTTT	CASSVGSSGSTDTQYF	NA	16	TRBJ2-3	TRBD2	TRBV9
TGTGCCAGCAGCCCCAGACTCTTGAACACTGAAGCTTTCTTT	CASSPRLLNTEAFF	NA	14	TRBJ1-1	NA	TRBV21-1
TGTGCCAGCAGCCAAGAGGCGGGGGATTTCAATGAGCAGTTCTTC	CASSQEAGDFNEQFF	once	15	TRBJ2-1	TRBD2	TRBV4-2
TGTGCCAGCAGCGTAGCTGGCCTAGCGGGGGGGCAAGAGACCCAGTACTTC	CASSVAGLAGGQETQYF	NA	17	TRBJ2-5	TRBD2	TRBV9
TGTGCCAGCAGTGAAGCTCTACTAGGGCCCACCGGGGAGCTGTTTTTT	CASSEALLGPTGELFF	NA	16	TRBJ2-2	NA	TRBV6-1
TGTGCCAGCAGCGTAGCGGGACTAGCGGGGGAGACCCAGTACTTC	CASSVAGLAGETQYF	NA	15	TRBJ2-5	TRBD2	TRBV9
TGTGCCAGCAGCGGCGACAAGGCGTACGGTGAAGCTTTCTTT	CASSGDKAYGEAFF	few	14	TRBJ1-1	NA	TRBV9
TGTGCCAGCACCCGGGACATGGGGACGGGTGGCTACACCTTC	CASTRDMGTGGYTF	few	14	TRBJ1-2	NA	TRBV7-9
TGCGCCAGCAGCCAACTTCGGGACACTGCTAACTATGGCTACACCTTC	CASSQLRDTANYGYTF	NA	16	TRBJ1-2	NA	TRBV4-3
TGTGCCAGCAGCCGGCAGGGGTATCAGCCCCAGCATTTT	CASSRQGYQPQHF	NA	13	TRBJ1-5	NA	TRBV11-2
TGTGCCAGCAGCATGGGCATGGGAGACCGAGGGGAGCAGTTCTTC	CASSMGMGDRGEQFF	NA	15	TRBJ2-1	NA	TRBV5-6
TGTGCCAGCAGTGACTCGCGGGACACCGGGGAGCTGTTTTTT	CASSDSRDTGELFF	NA	14	TRBJ2-2	NA	TRBV6-4
TGTGCCAGCAGCCAGAGCGGGGGCTCTGGGGCCAACGTCCTGACTTTC	CASSQSGGSGANVLTF	few	16	TRBJ2-6	TRBD2	TRBV4-2
TGTGCCAGCAGCTTAGGACAGGGCGCACACACAGATACGCAGTATTTT	CASSLGQGAHTDTQYF	NA	16	TRBJ2-3	TRBD1	TRBV11-2
TGTGCCAGCAGCCTAGGGTACGGGGAAGAGGACGAGCAGTACTTC	CASSLGYGEEDEQYF	NA	15	TRBJ2-7	NA	TRBV7-6
TGTGCCAGCAGCGGCGAGAGGGCTGAAGCTTTCTTT	CASSGERAEAFF	NA	12	TRBJ1-1	NA	TRBV7-9
TGTGCCAGCAGCTATCCCCTAGGGGAGGGGGATCAGCCCCAGCATTTT	CASSYPLGEGDQPQHF	NA	16	TRBJ1-5	NA	TRBV7-8
TGCGCCAGCAGCCAAGAGAGGGGGAACAACTATGGCTACACCTTC	CASSQERGNNYGYTF	NA	15	TRBJ1-2	NA	TRBV4-1
TGTGCCAGCAGTGAACGGGGCTCCTATAATTCACCCCTCCACTTT	CASSERGSYNSPLHF	NA	15	TRBJ1-6	NA	TRBV25-1
TGTGCCAGCAGTTACGACCGGGCCGCGGGGGAAAAACTGTTTTTT	CASSYDRAAGEKLFF	NA	15	TRBJ1-4	NA	TRBV6-5